A selection of T cell receptor beta chains follows, all from one sample in a study of molecular identifiers for immune sequencing clone quantification. MiXCR was run by TCRdb on the PCR reads, yielding one entry per CDR3 protein. The sample lists about 500,000 distinct CDR3 sequences, roughly 23% occurring once. Sequencing input: naive CD8+ T cells from blood, with Jurkat cell RNA spiked in. These receptors came from a human donor in good health. Some libraries in this study had Jurkat cell RNA spiked in. Both conserved end residues are part of each CDR3. A D gene is named only where the DNA matches it firmly. The size entry is marked missing in some rows and otherwise reads once, few, many or a size class.

.	13	.	TRBV18	TRBJ2-7	TGTGCCAGCTCAGAGGACCATCCCTCCGAGCAGTACTTC	CASSEDHPSEQYF
.	14	many	TRBV20-1	TRBJ2-5	TGCAGTGCTAGGACGAACTTGGGCGAGGAGACCCAGTACTTC	CSARTNLGEETQYF
.	15	few	TRBV11-2	TRBJ1-4	TGTGCCAGCAGCTTAGATCAGGGCACTAATGAAAAACTGTTTTTT	CASSLDQGTNEKLFF
.	14	.	TRBV9	TRBJ2-3	TGTGCCAGCAGCGCCGGACAGCGCACAGATACGCAGTATTTT	CASSAGQRTDTQYF
TRBD1	16	many	TRBV4-3	TRBJ2-7	TGCGCCAGCAGCCCGAGCCGGGACAGGGGAACCTACGAGCAGTACTTC	CASSPSRDRGTYEQYF
.	18	.	TRBV24-1	TRBJ2-2	TGTGCCACCAGTGATTTTTTTGGTTCTCACAGGAATACCGGGGAGCTGTTTTTT	CATSDFFGSHRNTGELFF
.	15	few	TRBV5-6	TRBJ2-5	TGTGCCAGCCGACCCCGCCCGACAGAACAAGAGACCCAGTACTTC	CASRPRPTEQETQYF
.	12	many	TRBV23-1	TRBJ2-7	TGCGCCAGCAGTCAGACTCGGGGGGAGCAGTACTTC	CASSQTRGEQYF
TRBD1	15	few	TRBV24-1	TRBJ2-7	TGTGCCACCAGTGACCCGGACAGGGGCTCCTACGAGCAGTACTTC	CATSDPDRGSYEQYF
TRBD1	15	.	TRBV9	TRBJ2-7	TGTGCCAGCAGCGTTACAGGGACAGGGGTTTACGAGCAGTACTTC	CASSVTGTGVYEQYF
TRBD1	13	few	TRBV7-4	TRBJ2-1	TGTGCCAGCAGCCCAGGGGGCTGGGCTGAGCAGTTCTTC	CASSPGGWAEQFF
TRBD2	17	many	TRBV28	TRBJ2-7	TGTGCCAGCAGTCCCCCCGTGGCTAGCGGGAGGGGTTACGAGCAGTACTTC	CASSPPVASGRGYEQYF
.	14	.	TRBV5-6	TRBJ1-4	TGTGCCAGCAGCCGTGGGAGCTCCAACGAAAAACTGTTTTTT	CASSRGSSNEKLFF
TRBD2	14	many	TRBV10-3	TRBJ2-3	TGTGCCATCAGTGCGTCTGGGGGGGAAGATACGCAGTATTTT	CAISASGGEDTQYF
.	17	.	TRBV4-3	TRBJ2-1	TGCGCCAGCAGCCAAGATTTTAGTTCTGGTTCCTACAATGAGCAGTTCTTC	CASSQDFSSGSYNEQFF
.	15	many	TRBV7-9	TRBJ2-3	TGTGCCAGCAGCGGAGGGAGGATCGACACAGATACGCAGTATTTT	CASSGGRIDTDTQYF
TRBD1	15	many	TRBV28	TRBJ1-2	TGTGCCAGCAGTTTCGCCGGGACAGGGTACTATGGCTACACCTTC	CASSFAGTGYYGYTF
.	12	.	TRBV6-6	TRBJ1-3	TGTGCCAGCGTCCTCTCTGGAAACACCGTATATTTT	CASVLSGNTVYF
TRBD2	14	.	TRBV20-1	TRBJ2-3	TGCAGTGCTAGAGTTTGGACTAGCGCAGATACGCAGTATTTT	CSARVWTSADTQYF
TRBD2	19	many	TRBV7-9	TRBJ2-3	TGTGCCAGCAGCTTAGAAACATGGACTAGCGGGGGGGCAGGAGATACGCAGTATTTT	CASSLETWTSGGAGDTQYF
.	13	.	TRBV19	TRBJ2-7	TGTGCCAGTGGCGCCGGGACCACCTACGAGCAGTACTTC	CASGAGTTYEQYF
TRBD1	18	many	TRBV19	TRBJ2-3	TGTGCCAGTAGTATAGATGGGTACCGGACAGGAACAACAGATACGCAGTATTTT	CASSIDGYRTGTTDTQYF
TRBD1	16	few	TRBV28	TRBJ2-3	TGTGCCAGCAGGGAAGAGGGACAGGGGTTCACAGATACGCAGTATTTT	CASREEGQGFTDTQYF
.	16	many	TRBV5-6	TRBJ1-1	TGTGCCAGCAGCTTGGAGGAGGGCAGGGCCAACACTGAAGCTTTCTTT	CASSLEEGRANTEAFF
TRBD1	16	many	TRBV7-2	TRBJ1-5	TGTGCCAGCAGCTTAGATGTCGGGACAGTCAATCAGCCCCAGCATTTT	CASSLDVGTVNQPQHF
TRBD2	15	.	TRBV6-2/TRBV6-3	TRBJ2-7	TGTGCCAGCTTCACCCGGGGGGGGCCTGGCTACGAGCAGTACTTC	CASFTRGGPGYEQYF
TRBD2	14	.	TRBV4-3	TRBJ2-7	TGCGCCAGCAGCCAAGGGGAGGGGCGCTACGAGCAGTACTTC	CASSQGEGRYEQYF
TRBD1	16	.	TRBV19	TRBJ2-4	TGTGCCAGTAGTAACCGGGACAGGGGGTCCAAAAACATTCAGTACTTC	CASSNRDRGSKNIQYF
TRBD1	15	few	TRBV2	TRBJ2-7	TGTGCCAGCAGTCCCATAAGGACAGGAGCCTACGAGCAGTACTTC	CASSPIRTGAYEQYF
.	14	many	TRBV5-4	TRBJ1-1	TGTGCCAGCAGCCCTGACGGGGCTCTCTCTGAAGCTTTCTTT	CASSPDGALSEAFF
.	14	many	TRBV29-1	TRBJ1-1	TGCAGCGTGACAGATAGGGGGGTGAACACTGAAGCTTTCTTT	CSVTDRGVNTEAFF
TRBD2	20	few	TRBV11-2	TRBJ2-3	TGTGCCAGCAGCTTAGATCTTGTGGGAGGGCCCCCAGCCGTCACAGATACGCAGTATTTT	CASSLDLVGGPPAVTDTQYF
.	16	.	TRBV4-1	TRBJ2-7	TGCGCCAGCAGCCAAGGGACGGATAGAGCCTCCTACGAGCAGTACTTC	CASSQGTDRASYEQYF
TRBD1	15	.	TRBV20-1	TRBJ2-7	TGCAGTGCTAGAGATTGGACAGGCCCTACCTACGAGCAGTACTTC	CSARDWTGPTYEQYF
TRBD2	15	.	TRBV20-1	TRBJ2-7	TGCAGTACTAGGTGGCCAGCGGGAGGAGGCTACGAGCAGTACTTC	CSTRWPAGGGYEQYF